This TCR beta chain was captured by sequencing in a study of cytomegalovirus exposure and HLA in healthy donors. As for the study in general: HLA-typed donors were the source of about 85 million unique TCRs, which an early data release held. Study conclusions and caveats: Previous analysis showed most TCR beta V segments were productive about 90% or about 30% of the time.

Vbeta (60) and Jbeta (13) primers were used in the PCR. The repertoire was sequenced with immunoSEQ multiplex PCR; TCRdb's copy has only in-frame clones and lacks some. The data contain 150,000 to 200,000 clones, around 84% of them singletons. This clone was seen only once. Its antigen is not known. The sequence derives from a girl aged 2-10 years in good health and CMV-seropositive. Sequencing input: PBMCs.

CDR3 protein: CASSPALSGKLSEQYF. The CDR3 DNA reads TGTGCCAGCAGCCCGGCGCTTAGCGGGAAGTTATCCGAGCAGTACTTC. V usage is TRBV13 and J usage is TRBJ2-7; TRBD2 aligns across 8 bases. CDR3 length: 16 amino acids. Germline V gene data show CDR1 as PRHDT and CDR2 as FYEKMQ (reference sequence). The V segment lost 5 bases and the J segment 6 bases; nucleotides outside the gene matches: 15.